This T cell receptor (beta chain) was documented in a study of Ad26.COV2.S vaccination and SARS-CoV-2 variants. Study at large: Donor had been placed in the Ad26.COV2.S arm of the COV1001 trial. Ad26.COV2.S, an intramuscular injection, was given once or twice 56 days apart.

This clone occurred once. Its antigen is still unknown. Method: immunoSEQ multiplex PCR; TCRdb's copy keeps in-frame clones and lacks some. The data contain over 300,000 clones, under 90% of them singletons. Treatment specified: some 20 received Ad26.COV2.S at low or high dose, single or two shots; roughly five received placebo; per-sample allocation not given. The samples date from day 63 after the first vaccine or placebo injection. The V gene's germline CDR1 is ENHRY and CDR2 SYGVKD. The CDR3 runs 15 residues. The ends were cut back, 0 bases at V and 4 bases at J, with 13 bases in the middle. Study-level points and caveats: Spike-specific responses of CD8+ and CD4+ T cells were reported to display substantial breadth after vaccination.

J is TRBJ2-7 and V is TRBV10-3; the D is unclear. Sequenced here: peripheral blood, sampled in a trial of Ad26.COV2.S vaccine versus placebo. This TCR was recovered from a person aged 18-65 years who received the Ad26.COV2.S COVID-19 vaccine or a placebo. The CDR3 DNA is TGTGCCATCAGTGAGTCCGCGAGTAAGAATTACGAGCAGTACTTC. This encodes CAISESASKNYEQYF.